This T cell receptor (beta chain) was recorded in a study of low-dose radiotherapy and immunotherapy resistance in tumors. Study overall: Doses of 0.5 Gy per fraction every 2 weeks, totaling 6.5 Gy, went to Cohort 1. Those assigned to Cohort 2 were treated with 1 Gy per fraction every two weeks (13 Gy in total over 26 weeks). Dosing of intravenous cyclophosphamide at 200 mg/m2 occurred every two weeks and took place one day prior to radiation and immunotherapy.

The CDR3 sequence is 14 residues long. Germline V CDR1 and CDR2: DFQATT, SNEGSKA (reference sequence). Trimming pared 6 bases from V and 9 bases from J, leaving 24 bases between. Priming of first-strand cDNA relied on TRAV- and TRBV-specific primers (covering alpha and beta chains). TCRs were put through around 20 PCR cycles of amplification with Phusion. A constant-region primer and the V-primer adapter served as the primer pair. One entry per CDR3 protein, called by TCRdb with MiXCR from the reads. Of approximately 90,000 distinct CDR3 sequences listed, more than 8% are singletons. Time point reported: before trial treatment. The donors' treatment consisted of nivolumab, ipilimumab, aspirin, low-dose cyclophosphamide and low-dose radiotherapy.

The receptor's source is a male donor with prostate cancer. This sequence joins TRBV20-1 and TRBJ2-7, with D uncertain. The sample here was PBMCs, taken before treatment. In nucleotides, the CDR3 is TGCAGTGCCATCACTCAAGTTCCTATACGACTGCAGTACTTC. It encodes CSAITQVPIRLQYF.